This T cell receptor beta chain was obtained from a study of shared clonotypes between healthy human individuals. At the level of the study: The people who gave samples were a couple of women and three men aged 18 to 49.

This clone was observed a handful of times. The CDR3 is made up of 14 amino acids. The J segment lost 7 bases and the V segment lost 6 bases, leaving 7 bases of the junction unmatched. Germline assignment: CDR1 MNHNS and CDR2 SASEGT. CCR7-negative CD45RA+ TemRA cells were combined with CD45RO+ cells to form CD8 memory. Measured with immunoSEQ multiplex PCR; TCRdb has only the in-frame clones, and not every one. The sample consists of 98,000 or so clones, roughly two thirds of them appearing once. Specimen: memory CD8+ T cells sorted from blood. Subset in this sample: CD45RO+ cells pooled with CCR7-negative TemRA cells. The chain recombines TRBV6-1 with TRBJ1-5, with TRBD1 identical over 9 bases. The receptor's source is a woman younger than 45 in good health. CDR3 in amino acids: CASRAGTGPQPQHF. DNA of the CDR3: TGTGCCAGCAGAGCCGGGACAGGGCCGCAGCCCCAGCATTTT.